This TCR beta chain came from a study of beta chain features in type 1 diabetes. General observations from the study: TCRB CDR3 length was moderately but significantly reduced in all four CD4+ subsets of Type 1 diabetes patients.

Expressed TCRB transcripts were sequenced because the entire RNA isolate underwent reverse transcription. Naive, central memory and regulatory T cell samples averaged approximately 3.8 million reads. Measured with immunoSEQ multiplex PCR; TCRdb has only the in-frame clones, and not every one. The table shows 640,000 or so clones, with 13% occurring only once. As concerns this clone: The antigen is undetermined.

Trimming removed 0 bases at V and 3 bases at J, with 11 bases between. The CDR3 runs 15 residues. The germline V gene has CDR1 MNHNY and CDR2 SVGAGI (reference sequence). What was sequenced was naive CD4+ T cells from blood. The TCR originated in a man younger than 35 with type 1 diabetes. This rearrangement joins TRBV6-6 to TRBJ1-2; unclear D gene. For the CDR3, the DNA is TGTGCCAGCAGTTACTCTTCCGGCCAGTACTATGGCTACACCTTC. Its protein product is CASSYSSGQYYGYTF.